The T cell receptor (beta chain) described here comes from a study of blood T cell repertoires in COVID-19. Study-wide background: COVID-19 samples from acute and convalescent phases originated in the United States, Italy and Spain. Nucleic acid was either cDNA or gDNA, and it came from T cells, B-cell-depleted T cells, or PBMCs.

Libraries were prepared by immunoSEQ multiplex PCR; TCRdb keeps only in-frame clonotypes and omits some of them. This repertoire shows 150,000 or so clones, roughly 80% found once; its top ten account for about 9.4%. This CDR3 region has 15 residues. Trimming took off 4 bases at V and 2 bases at J, with 14 bases between the two ends. Germline assignment: CDR1 MNHEY and CDR2 SMNVEV (reference sequence). Sequencing input: peripheral blood. The chain is built from TRBV27 and TRBJ1-2; a possible D gene is TRBD1 (5 bases). The sequence derives from a woman aged 45-65 years with active or convalescent COVID-19. The CDR3 protein is CASSSVSAGNYGYTF. Here the CDR3 DNA reads TGTGCCAGCAGTTCCGTAAGTGCAGGGAACTATGGCTACACCTTC.